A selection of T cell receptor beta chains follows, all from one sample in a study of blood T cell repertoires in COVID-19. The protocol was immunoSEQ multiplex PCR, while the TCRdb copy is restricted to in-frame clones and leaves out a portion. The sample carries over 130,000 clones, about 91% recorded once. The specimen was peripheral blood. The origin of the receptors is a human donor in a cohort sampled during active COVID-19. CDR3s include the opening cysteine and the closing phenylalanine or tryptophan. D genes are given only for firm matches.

CDR3: CASSPTSGGFSYNEQFF
DNA: TGTGCCAGCTCACCGACTAGCGGGGGGTTCTCCTACAATGAGCAGTTCTTC
V: TRBV18
D: TRBD2
J: TRBJ2-1

CDR3: CASSITREDGYTF
DNA: TGTGCCAGCAGCATCACGAGGGAGGATGGCTACACCTTC
V: TRBV11-3
D: -
J: TRBJ1-2

CDR3: CAWVWTGSYGYTF
DNA: TGTGCCTGGGTATGGACTGGGAGCTATGGCTACACCTTC
V: TRBV30
D: -
J: TRBJ1-2

CDR3: CSASGDTPLNTEAFF
DNA: TGCAGTGCTAGTGGGGACACCCCACTGAACACTGAAGCTTTCTTT
V: TRBV20-1
D: -
J: TRBJ1-1

CDR3: CAWSVLGSGSNEKLFF
DNA: TGTGCCTGGAGTGTACTCGGGTCGGGAAGTAATGAAAAACTGTTTTTT
V: TRBV30
D: -
J: TRBJ1-4

CDR3: CASSTPTGSSTDTQYF
DNA: TGTGCCAGCAGTACACCAACAGGATCTAGCACAGATACGCAGTATTTT
V: TRBV27
D: -
J: TRBJ2-3

CDR3: CSVGGDSYEQYF
DNA: TGCAGCGTCGGAGGGGACAGCTACGAGCAGTACTTC
V: TRBV29-1
D: -
J: TRBJ2-7

CDR3: CASSLGTAGNSPLHF
DNA: TGTGCCAGCAGCCTTGGGACAGCTGGGAATTCACCCCTCCACTTT
V: TRBV7-9
D: TRBD1
J: TRBJ1-6

CDR3: CASSHSMGTGPDSGANVLTF
DNA: TGTGCCAGCAGTCACTCCATGGGGACAGGGCCCGACTCTGGGGCCAACGTCCTGACTTTC
V: TRBV2
D: TRBD1
J: TRBJ2-6

CDR3: CASSEQGYHGYTF
DNA: TGTGCCAGCAGTGAACAGGGATATCATGGCTACACCTTC
V: TRBV2
D: -
J: TRBJ1-2

CDR3: CASSLVRGATYNEQFF
DNA: TGTGCCAGCAGCTTAGTGCGGGGGGCCACCTACAATGAGCAGTTCTTC
V: TRBV7-2
D: TRBD2
J: TRBJ2-1

CDR3: CASSIGHAQETQYF
DNA: TGTGCCAGTAGTATCGGTCACGCCCAAGAGACCCAGTACTTC
V: TRBV19
D: -
J: TRBJ2-5

CDR3: CASSHRTGGHGETQYF
DNA: TGTGCCAGCAGCCATCGGACGGGGGGCCATGGAGAGACCCAGTACTTC
V: TRBV3-1/TRBV3-2
D: -
J: TRBJ2-5

CDR3: CASSSDRGQTQYF
DNA: TGTGCCAGCAGCTCCGACAGGGGACAGACCCAGTACTTC
V: TRBV7-3
D: TRBD1
J: TRBJ2-5